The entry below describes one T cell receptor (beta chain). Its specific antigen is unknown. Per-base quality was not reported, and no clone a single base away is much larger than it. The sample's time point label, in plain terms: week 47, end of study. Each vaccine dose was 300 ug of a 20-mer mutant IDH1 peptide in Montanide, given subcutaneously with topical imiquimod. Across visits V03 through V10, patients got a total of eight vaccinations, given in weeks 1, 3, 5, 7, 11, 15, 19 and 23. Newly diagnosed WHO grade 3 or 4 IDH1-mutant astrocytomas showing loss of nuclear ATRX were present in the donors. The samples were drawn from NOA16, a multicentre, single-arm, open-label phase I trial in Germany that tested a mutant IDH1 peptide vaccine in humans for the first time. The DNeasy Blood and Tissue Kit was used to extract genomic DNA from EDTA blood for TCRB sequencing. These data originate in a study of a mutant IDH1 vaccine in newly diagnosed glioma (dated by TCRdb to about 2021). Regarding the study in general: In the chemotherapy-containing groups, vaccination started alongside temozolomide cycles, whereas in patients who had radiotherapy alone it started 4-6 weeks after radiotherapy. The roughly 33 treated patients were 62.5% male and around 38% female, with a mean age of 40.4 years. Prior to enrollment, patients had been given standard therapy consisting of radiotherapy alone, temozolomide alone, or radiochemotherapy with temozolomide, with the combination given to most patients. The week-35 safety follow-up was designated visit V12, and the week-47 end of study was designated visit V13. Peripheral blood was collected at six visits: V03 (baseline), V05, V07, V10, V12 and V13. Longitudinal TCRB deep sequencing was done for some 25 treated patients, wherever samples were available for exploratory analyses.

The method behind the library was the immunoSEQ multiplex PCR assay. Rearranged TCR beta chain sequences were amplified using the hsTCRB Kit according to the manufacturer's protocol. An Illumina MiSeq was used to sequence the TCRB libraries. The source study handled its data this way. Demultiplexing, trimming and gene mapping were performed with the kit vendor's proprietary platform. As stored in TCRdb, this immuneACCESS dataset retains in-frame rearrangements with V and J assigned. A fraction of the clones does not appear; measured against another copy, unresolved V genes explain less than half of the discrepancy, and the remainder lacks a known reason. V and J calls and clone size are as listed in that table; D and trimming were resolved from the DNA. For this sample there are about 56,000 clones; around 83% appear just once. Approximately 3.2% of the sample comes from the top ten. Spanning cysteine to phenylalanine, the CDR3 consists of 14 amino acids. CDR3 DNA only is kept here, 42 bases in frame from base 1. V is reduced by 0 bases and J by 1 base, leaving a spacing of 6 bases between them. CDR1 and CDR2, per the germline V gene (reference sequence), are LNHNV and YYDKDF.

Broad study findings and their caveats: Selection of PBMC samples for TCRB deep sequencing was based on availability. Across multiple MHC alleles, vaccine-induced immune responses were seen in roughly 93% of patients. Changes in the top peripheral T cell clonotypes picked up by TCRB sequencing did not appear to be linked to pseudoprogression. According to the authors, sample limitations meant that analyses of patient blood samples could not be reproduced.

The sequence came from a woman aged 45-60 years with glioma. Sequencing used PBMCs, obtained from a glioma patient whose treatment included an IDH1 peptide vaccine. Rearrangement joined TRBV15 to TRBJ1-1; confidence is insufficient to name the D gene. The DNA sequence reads TGTGCCACCAGCAGAGATCGAGGGAACACTGAAGCTTTCTTT. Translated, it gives CATSRDRGNTEAFF. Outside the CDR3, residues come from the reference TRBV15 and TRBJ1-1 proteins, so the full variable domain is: DAMVIQNPRYQVTQFGKPVTLSCSQTLNHNVMYWYQQKSSQAPKLLFHYYDKDFNNEADTPDNFQSRRPNTSFCFLDIRSPGLGDTAMYLCATSRDRGNTEAFFGQGTRLTVV.